The 18 T cell receptor beta chains listed next were all sequenced from one sample in a study of T cell clonality in common variable immunodeficiency (dated by TCRdb to 2014 to 2015). Summary of the overall study and its limitations: CVID TCRbeta sequences were reported to have fewer deletions and N-nucleotide insertions and to lack highly modified clones with 13 or more V deletions.

Libraries came from the immunoSEQ multiplex PCR assay. The source is immuneACCESS, and TCRdb retained only in-frame sequences with V and J called. Part of the clones is not carried over; for the studies checked, unresolved V genes explain less than half of this, and the remainder is unexplained. The table records some 25,000 clones for this sample, and not one of them appears only once. The ten largest clones add up to approximately 10% of the sample. These TCRs' antigens remain unknown. Sequencing was performed on peripheral blood mononuclear cells. The origin of the receptors is a human donor with common variable immunodeficiency.

This clone was found a few times. The CDR3 end is not reached by the read, which stops 3 residues before it; the germline J gene fills it in. The chain couples TRBV13 to TRBJ2-7; maybe TRBD2 (6 bases). CDR3 length: 18 amino acids. Trimming took off 0 bases at V and 2 bases at J, with 20 bases between the two ends. Germline-derived CDR1 and CDR2 are PRHDT and FYEKMQ (reference sequence). The sequenced CDR3 bases are TGTGCCAGCAGCTTAGGCCTACCGAGGCTAGCGCTTACCTACGAG. Residues: CASSLGLPRLALTYE. The full CDR3 sequence reads CASSLGLPRLALTYEQYF.

This clone has a handful of counts. Read coverage stops 3 residues before the CDR3 terminus; the germline J gene supplies the remainder. This rearrangement joins TRBV7-2 to TRBJ1-1; no firm D call. The CDR3 contains 13 residues. The germline V gene encodes CDR1 SGHTA and CDR2 FQGNSA. Trimming stripped 2 bases from V and 0 bases from J, with 4 bases between. Incomplete CDR3 DNA: TGTGCCAGCAGCTTACCGGTGAACACTGAA. Translation: CASSLPVNTE. The entire CDR3 protein is CASSLPVNTEAFF.

This clone was observed a few times. The read ends 3 residues before the CDR3 terminus; that terminus is restored from the germline J gene. The chain uses TRBV30 and TRBJ2-7, with 11 positions matching TRBD1. The V segment lost 0 bases and the J segment 3 bases; nucleotides outside the gene matches: 4. There are 15 residues in the CDR3. CDR1 is GTSNPN and CDR2 is SVGIG in the germline V gene (reference sequence). The part of the CDR3 DNA that was read is TGTGCCTGGAGTGTCCTCGGGACAGGGGGCTACGAG. Its protein is CAWSVLGTGGYE. The entire CDR3 protein reads CAWSVLGTGGYEQYF.

This clone is judged medium-sized. The read terminates 3 residues ahead of where the CDR3 ends, so the germline J gene completes it. The V call is TRBV6-2 or TRBV6-3, the J call TRBJ2-1; perhaps TRBD2 as D (6 bases). With 2 bases removed from V and 2 bases from J, the gap between germline ends came to 16 bases. CDR1 and CDR2 (germline): MNHEY, SVGEGT. The CDR3 has 17 residues. This CDR3 is CASSYDRERATYNEQFF. Partial CDR3 DNA: TGTGCCAGCAGTTACGATCGTGAGCGGGCCACCTACAATGAG.

This clone appeared many times. The CDR3 is cut off 3 residues early in the read; its end comes from the germline J gene. The rearrangement uses TRBV19 and TRBJ2-5; TRBD2 might be the D (6 bases). Trimming removed 5 bases at V and 3 bases at J, with 19 bases between. Germline V gives CDR1 LNHDA, CDR2 SQIVND (reference sequence). CDR3 length equals 16 residues. The DNA read from the CDR3 is TGTGCCAGTAGTCCTAGCTTTAGTGGGAGGAAAGAGACC. This translates into CASSPSFSGRKET. The entire CDR3 protein is CASSPSFSGRKETQYF.

Notes on this clone: The read gets to within 3 residues of the CDR3 end, and the germline J gene fills in the rest. The chain has TRBV5-6 and TRBJ2-5; D is possibly TRBD2 (5 bases). The CDR3 is made up of 13 amino acids. V was cut by 4 bases and J by 1 base, with 8 bases left in between. In germline, CDR1 is SGHDT, CDR2 YYEEEE. CDR3: CASSRGPQETQYF. The CDR3 bases that were read are TGTGCCAGCAGCCGCGGGCCCCAAGAGACC.

On this clone itself: Coverage ceases 3 residues before the CDR3 finishes, and the germline J gene fills in the end. The chain is built from TRBV2 and TRBJ2-1; 10 nucleotides align to TRBD2. From germline, CDR1 is SNHLY and CDR2 FYNNEI. CDR3 length: 15 residues. V trimming: 4 bases; J trimming: 9 bases; junction bases outside the gene matches: 9. The CDR3 sequence is CASSGTSGPRGEQFF. The DNA read from the CDR3 is TGTGCCAGCAGTGGGACTAGCGGACCCCGGGGTGAG.

This clone was picked up many times. The read comes to an end 3 residues before the CDR3 does, leaving the germline J gene to fill in the end. This chain links TRBV10-3 with TRBJ2-1, with 10 bases fitting TRBD1. The germline CDR1 and CDR2 sequences are ENHRY and SYGVKD. The ends lost 4 bases at V and 2 bases at J; junction bases unmatched: 2. The CDR3 runs 15 residues. CDR3 bases read: TGTGCCATCAGTGGTGGACAGGGGGCCTACAATGAG. It specifies CAISGGQGAYNE. The full CDR3 sequence reads CAISGGQGAYNEQFF.

For this clone: From the germline J gene comes the end of the CDR3, since the read stops 3 residues before it. The rearrangement uses TRBV30 and TRBJ1-4, with D hard to call. The germline V gene has CDR1 GTSNPN and CDR2 SVGIG (reference sequence). This CDR3 comprises 13 residues. The V end lost 6 bases, the J end lost 0 bases, and 8 bases lay between the germline ends. The chain's CDR3 is CACFVATNEKLFF. The CDR3 DNA, read in part, is TGTGCCTGCTTCGTTGCAACTAATGAAAAA.

In its sample, this clone was seen a few times. The sequence runs out 3 residues before the end of the CDR3; the remainder is reconstructed from the germline J gene. This rearrangement joins TRBV2 to TRBJ2-5; 8 nucleotides line up with TRBD1. Germline lookup yields CDR1 SNHLY and CDR2 FYNNEI. V lost 7 bases to trimming and J lost 7 bases; unmatched junction nucleotides: 2. CDR3 length: 11 amino acids. The sequenced CDR3 bases are TGTGCCAGCACAGGGGGCTGGACC. Its protein is CASTGGWT. The whole CDR3 protein reads CASTGGWTQYF.

This clone was observed at least ten times. Partial CDR3 DNA: TGCAGTGTCCCGGTAGGGCACTCAGATACG. It codes for CSVPVGHSDT. The complete CDR3 sequence is CSVPVGHSDTQYF. V is TRBV20-1 and J is TRBJ2-3, with D unclear. The read terminates 3 residues ahead of where the CDR3 ends, so the germline J gene completes it. Per germline, CDR1 DFQATT and CDR2 SNEGSKA (reference sequence). CDR3 length: 13 amino acids. The V and J ends lost 7 bases and 4 bases respectively, with 15 bases between them.

A word on this clone: The read comes to an end 3 residues before the CDR3 does, leaving the germline J gene to fill in the end. V is TRBV30 and J is TRBJ1-1; 8 nucleotides match TRBD1. The V segment lost 3 bases and the J segment 1 base; nucleotides outside the gene matches: 10. Germline CDR1 reads GTSNPN; CDR2 reads SVGIG (reference sequence). This CDR3 region has 16 residues. The CDR3 DNA, read in part, is TGTGCCTGGAGAGACCTCGGGCAGGGGGCGAACACTGAA. Protein: CAWRDLGQGANTE. The entire CDR3 sequence reads CAWRDLGQGANTEAFF.

This clone appeared a few times. The observed sequence ends 3 residues before the CDR3 terminus, with the missing tail filled in from the germline J gene. The chain uses TRBV5-1 and TRBJ1-2, with D unresolved. From germline, CDR1 is SGHRS and CDR2 YFSETQ. The CDR3 sequence is 13 residues long. CDR3 bases read: TGCGCCAGCAGCTTCGAAGGGTCTGGCGGC. Translation gives CASSFEGSGG. The whole CDR3 protein reads CASSFEGSGGYTF.

This clone was observed at least ten times. Read sequence stops 3 residues before the CDR3 end, and the germline J gene provides the missing end. This chain connects TRBV20-1 to TRBJ1-1; TRBD1 is a possible D gene (6 bases). Trimming shortened V by 3 bases and J by 7 bases, and 9 bases separated the two germline ends. Germline CDR1 DFQATT, CDR2 SNEGSKA (reference sequence). This CDR3 has 11 residues. The covered CDR3 bases are TGCAGTGCTAGGACAGGTGGTGAA. Its protein is CSARTGGE. The complete CDR3 reads CSARTGGEAFF.

This clone was counted at least ten times. The read terminates 3 residues ahead of where the CDR3 ends, so the germline J gene completes it. The V and J genes are TRBV29-1 and TRBJ2-1, with 7 bases fitting TRBD2. The CDR3 has 14 residues. V shed 4 bases, J shed 6 bases, and the junction held 9 bases outside the gene matches. Per germline, CDR1 SQVTM and CDR2 ANQGSEA. Partial CDR3 DNA: TGCAGCGTTGTAATTGCGGGAGAAGGCAATGAG. Amino acids: CSVVIAGEGNE. The full-length CDR3 reads as CSVVIAGEGNEQFF.

In the case of this clone: The read stops 3 residues short of the end of the CDR3; the missing end is completed from the germline J gene. The gene calls are TRBV19 and TRBJ2-3; no firm D call. V gave up 6 bases and J gave up 4 bases, with 23 bases separating them. Germline-derived CDR1 and CDR2 are LNHDA and SQIVND (reference sequence). The CDR3 is 17 amino acids. The DNA read from the CDR3 is TGTGCCAGTAGCGACGTGGCGGCGCAAATTTATGCAGATACG. Translating gives CASSDVAAQIYADT. The complete CDR3 reads CASSDVAAQIYADTQYF. Full variable domain (remainder filled in from reference TRBV19 and TRBJ2-3): DGGITQSPKYLFRKEGQNVTLSCEQNLNHDAMYWYRQDPGQGLRLIYYSQIVNDFQKGDIAEGYSVSREKKESFPLTVTSAQKNPTAFYLCASSDVAAQIYADTQYFGPGTRLTVL.

To note about this clone: Read coverage stops 3 residues before the CDR3 terminus; the germline J gene supplies the remainder. The chain couples TRBV2 to TRBJ2-2; the match to TRBD2 covers 12 bases. V was pared by 4 bases and J by 0 bases, with 9 bases of the junction left unmatched. The CDR3 consists of 19 residues. The germline gives CDR1 SNHLY, CDR2 FYNNEI. The CDR3 bases that were read are TGTGCCAGCAGTGGACTAGCGGGAGAGGTGGGCGCGAACACCGGGGAG. It encodes CASSGLAGEVGANTGE. The CDR3 in its entirety is CASSGLAGEVGANTGELFF.

This clone was counted ten times or more. Coverage ceases 3 residues before the CDR3 finishes, and the germline J gene fills in the end. V usage is TRBV4-2 and J usage is TRBJ2-1, with a weak D call TRBD2 (6 bases). Looked up from germline, CDR1 is LGHNA and CDR2 is YNFKEQ. Between the trimmed V and J ends, which lost 4 bases and 2 bases, there was a span of 18 bases. CDR3 size: 17 residues. CDR3 bases read: TGTGCCAGCAGCCCGCGGGGTGGCCCAGAGCCCTACAATGAG. The encoded protein is CASSPRGGPEPYNE. The whole CDR3 sequence reads CASSPRGGPEPYNEQFF.